Listed below are T cell receptor beta chains from one sample, sequenced in a study of blood T cells in healthy people across ages. TCRdb analysed the 5' RACE reads with MiXCR anew, one entry per CDR3 protein. The sample consists of around 1,000,000 distinct CDR3 sequences, 20% to 25% of them appearing once. The same data also went into a second study, on T cells of mothers and their children.

The specimen was blood. These receptors all come from a girl aged 2 to 9 in good health. Both conserved end residues are part of each CDR3. The D gene is left open where the match is weak. The size entry is marked missing in some rows and otherwise reads once, few, many or a size class.

V	J	size	D	DNA	CDR3
TRBV6-2/TRBV6-3	TRBJ1-2	few	TRBD1	TGTGCCAGCAGTACCATGACTCGGACAGGGCGGTATGGCTACACCTTC	CASSTMTRTGRYGYTF
TRBV28	TRBJ2-7	NA	NA	TGTGCCAGCAGTCCAAGGACTAAATACGAGCAGTACTTC	CASSPRTKYEQYF
TRBV5-1	TRBJ2-2	NA	NA	TGCGCCAGCAGGTTGACAGTGACCGGGGAGCTGTTTTTT	CASRLTVTGELFF
TRBV7-9	TRBJ2-5	NA	NA	TGTGCCAGCAGCTTGGTACTAGGGTCCGAGACCCAGTACTTC	CASSLVLGSETQYF
TRBV9	TRBJ2-7	NA	TRBD1	TGTGCCAGCAGCACAGGGGCTTTCGACGAGCAGTACTTC	CASSTGAFDEQYF
TRBV3-1	TRBJ2-5	NA	NA	TGTGCCAGCAGCCAAGATCGGCGCAGCGAAGAGACCCAGTACTTC	CASSQDRRSEETQYF
TRBV29-1	TRBJ1-3	few	NA	TGCAGCGTGAAAGGGACCGATCACTCTGGAAACACCATATATTTT	CSVKGTDHSGNTIYF
TRBV5-1	TRBJ2-1	few	NA	TGCGCCAGCAGCTTGGATCTCCCAAGACCCTACAATGAGCAGTTCTTC	CASSLDLPRPYNEQFF
TRBV6-5	TRBJ2-5	few	NA	TGTGCCAGCAGATCGACAGGCCACCGGGAGGCCCAGTACTTC	CASRSTGHREAQYF
TRBV5-1	TRBJ2-2	NA	TRBD1	TGCGCCAGCAGCTTCGGACAGGGGAAATGGAGGAGCACCGGGGAGCTGTTTTTT	CASSFGQGKWRSTGELFF
TRBV7-9	TRBJ1-4	NA	NA	TGTGCCAGCAGCGAAACCGATATCGGCAATGAAAAACTGTTTTTT	CASSETDIGNEKLFF
TRBV2	TRBJ2-7	NA	NA	TGTGCCAGCAGTGACCCAATATCCAACTACGAGCAGTACTTC	CASSDPISNYEQYF
TRBV12-3/TRBV12-4	TRBJ1-2	NA	TRBD1	TGTGCCAGCAACCAGGGGGCTAAGGGCTACACCTTC	CASNQGAKGYTF